This TCR beta chain was identified during a study of T cell responses to AZD1222 COVID-19 vaccine. Whole-study results and caveats: Spike-specific TCR breadth and depth went up after people got two AZD1222 doses.

The CDR3 is made up of 15 amino acids. Germline CDR1 is SGHTA and CDR2 is FQGTGA. J lost 1 base, V lost 1 base, and 0 bases had no gene match. Turning to this clone: Its antigen is unidentified.

The assay was immunoSEQ multiplex PCR, and TCRdb's table has in-frame clones only and misses some. The sample lists about 130,000 clones, approximately 90% occurring once. The genes are TRBV7-3 and TRBJ2-3; TRBD2 matches at 9 bases. The sequenced sample was peripheral blood, obtained on day 0 of AZD1222 vaccination. This clonotype was sampled from an adult in good health. The CDR3 coding sequence is TGTGCCAGCAGCTTAATAGCGGGGGGCACAGATACGCAGTATTTT. It specifies CASSLIAGGTDTQYF.